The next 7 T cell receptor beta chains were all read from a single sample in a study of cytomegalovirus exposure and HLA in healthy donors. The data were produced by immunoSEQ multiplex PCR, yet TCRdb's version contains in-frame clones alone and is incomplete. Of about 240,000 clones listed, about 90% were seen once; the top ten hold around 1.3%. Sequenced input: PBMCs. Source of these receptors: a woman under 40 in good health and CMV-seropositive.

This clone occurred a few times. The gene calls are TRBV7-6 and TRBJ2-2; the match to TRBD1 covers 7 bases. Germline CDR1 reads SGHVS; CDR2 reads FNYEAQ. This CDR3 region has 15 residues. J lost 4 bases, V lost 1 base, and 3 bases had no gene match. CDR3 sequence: CASSLGQGTTGELFF. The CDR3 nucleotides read TGTGCCAGCAGCTTAGGACAGGGTACCACCGGGGAGCTGTTTTTT.

The CDR3 region has the DNA TGTGCCAGCAGTAAACACAGGGGAATCTACGAGCAGTACTTC. This encodes CASSKHRGIYEQYF. The V and J genes are TRBV6-6 and TRBJ2-7, with 7 bases aligning to TRBD1. The germline CDR1 and CDR2 sequences are MNHNY and SVGAGI (reference sequence). The CDR3 has 14 amino acids. Trimming removed 5 bases from V and 3 bases from J; junction bases left unmatched: 7.

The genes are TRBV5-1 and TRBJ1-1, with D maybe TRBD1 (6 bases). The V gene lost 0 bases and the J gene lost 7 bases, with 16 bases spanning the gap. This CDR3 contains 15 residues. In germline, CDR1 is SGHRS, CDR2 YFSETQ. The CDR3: CASSLEGLLGGEAFF. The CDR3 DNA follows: TGCGCCAGCAGCTTGGAAGGTTTGCTAGGGGGTGAAGCTTTCTTT. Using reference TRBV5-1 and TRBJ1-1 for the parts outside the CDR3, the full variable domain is KAGVTQTPRYLIKTRGQQVTLSCSPISGHRSVSWYQQTPGQGLQFLFEYFSETQRNKGNFPGRFSGRQFSNSRSEMNVSTLELGDSALYLCASSLEGLLGGEAFFGQGTRLTVV.

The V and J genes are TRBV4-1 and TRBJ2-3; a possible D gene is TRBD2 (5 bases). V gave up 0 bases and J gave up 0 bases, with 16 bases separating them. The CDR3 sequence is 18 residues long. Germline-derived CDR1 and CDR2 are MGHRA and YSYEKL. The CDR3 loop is CASSQDRVGGGSTDTQYF. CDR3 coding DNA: TGCGCCAGCAGCCAAGATCGGGTGGGTGGCGGGAGCACAGATACGCAGTATTTT.

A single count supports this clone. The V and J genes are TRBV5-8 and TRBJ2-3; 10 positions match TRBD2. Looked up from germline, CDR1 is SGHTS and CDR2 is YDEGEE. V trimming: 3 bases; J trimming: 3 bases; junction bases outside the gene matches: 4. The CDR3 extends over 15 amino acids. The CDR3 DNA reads TGTGCCAGCAGCTATCCGGGACTAGCGACAGATACGCAGTATTTT. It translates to CASSYPGLATDTQYF.

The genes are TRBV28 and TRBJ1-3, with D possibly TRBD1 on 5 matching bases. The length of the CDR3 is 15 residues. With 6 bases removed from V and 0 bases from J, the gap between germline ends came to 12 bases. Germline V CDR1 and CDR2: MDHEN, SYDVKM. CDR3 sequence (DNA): TGTGCCAGCAGACCAGACAGCAGCTCTGGAAACACCATATATTTT. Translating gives CASRPDSSSGNTIYF.

The CDR3 nucleotides are TGTGCCAGCAGTAAATTAACCGGCGAGCAGTACTTC. Translated, it gives CASSKLTGEQYF. J is TRBJ2-7 and V is TRBV6-6; D gene uncertain. Germline assignment: CDR1 MNHNY and CDR2 SVGAGI (reference sequence). The CDR3 runs 12 residues. Trimming stripped 5 bases from V and 6 bases from J, with 11 bases between.